Given below is one T cell receptor beta chain in context. Assay: immunoSEQ multiplex PCR; the TCRdb copy retains only in-frame clones and omits some. Among 2,100,000 or so clones, 90% to 97% were seen once, and the ten largest hold roughly 0.13%. These data are taken from a study of shared clonotypes between healthy human individuals. Trimming at V came to 0 bases and at J to 5 bases, leaving 11 bases not matched to a gene. Per germline, CDR1 MGHRA and CDR2 YSYEKL. The CDR3 runs 17 residues. Input material: naive CD4+ T cells sorted from blood. Sample subset: CD45RA+ positively selected. V usage is TRBV4-1 and J usage is TRBJ2-5; the match to TRBD2 covers 8 bases. This receptor was obtained from a young man in good health. The DNA for the CDR3 is TGCGCCAGCAGCCAAGAGCGGGGACTAGTCACACGGGAGACCCAGTACTTC. It translates to CASSQERGLVTRETQYF.